Listed below are T cell receptor beta chains from one sample, sequenced in a study of monozygotic twins with inflammatory bowel disease. From its re-call of the 5' RACE reads, TCRdb lists each CDR3 protein once, without DNA. The sample has approximately 200,000 distinct CDR3 sequences, and its top ten clones hold more than 7.5%. Sequences were obtained from blood. All receptors come from a human donor with ulcerative colitis or Crohn's disease, or a healthy co-twin of an affected twin (not recorded which). Each CDR3 is given with its conserved first and last residue.

cdr3_aa j_call v_call
CASTDSPENTIYF TRBJ1-3 TRBV12-3/TRBV12-4
CASSPRPGGPTTNEKLFF TRBJ1-4 TRBV7-6
CASSAGGPDGYTF TRBJ1-2 TRBV18
CASSPRGVRYEQYF TRBJ2-7 TRBV27
CSARDQRAGGNQPQHF TRBJ1-5 TRBV20-1
CASSLVRDRTFSGANVLTF TRBJ2-6 TRBV5-4
CASRLSGRGYEQYF TRBJ2-7 TRBV28
CASSTTRTGGTSYNEQFF TRBJ2-1 TRBV28
CASSLASMGTAAFF TRBJ1-1 TRBV5-1
CASSYAGYGNTIYF TRBJ1-3 TRBV5-1
CASSKTLGEQYF TRBJ2-7 TRBV6-6
CASSVLVGQPQHF TRBJ1-5 TRBV27
CASSYMNPQGALKPSYTF TRBJ1-2 TRBV6-5
CASSLRSGGPNIQYF TRBJ2-4 TRBV12-3/TRBV12-4
CSVEGALLSYGSYNEQFF TRBJ2-1 TRBV29-1
CAISGLMNTEAFF TRBJ1-1 TRBV10-3
CSARDPNGAYEQYF TRBJ2-7 TRBV20-1
CASSTDSAYNEQFF TRBJ2-1 TRBV2
CASSSPGEDTQYF TRBJ2-3 TRBV7-2
CASSYGAGGLQETQYF TRBJ2-5 TRBV6-5
CASSPLRNVGETQYF TRBJ2-5 TRBV6-1
CASSLNAGVETGELFF TRBJ2-2 TRBV5-5
CASSPSPGTGLNSPLHF TRBJ1-6 TRBV4-1
CASSGGGHHYEQYF TRBJ2-7 TRBV5-6
CASSPGGGTRGTDTQYF TRBJ2-3 TRBV7-3
CASSISGANTDTQYF TRBJ2-3 TRBV19
CASSSGLAGGRTDTQYF TRBJ2-3 TRBV7-2
CASWAGGTGELFF TRBJ2-2 TRBV28
CASSFGTGFTDTQYF TRBJ2-3 TRBV7-9
CASSVTGISHQPQHF TRBJ1-5 TRBV9
CASSQWGPGELFF TRBJ2-2 TRBV7-8
CAWGPGPPRELFF TRBJ2-2 TRBV30
CSASRGPGATGLATADTQYF TRBJ2-3 TRBV20-1
CSARGFGGPTYEQYF TRBJ2-7 TRBV20-1
CSVRDTDRASGYTF TRBJ1-2 TRBV29-1
CASSKKGAHTEAFF TRBJ1-1 TRBV12-3/TRBV12-4
CASSQLGVSYNEQFF TRBJ2-1 TRBV16
CSAWTGFSYNEQFF TRBJ2-1 TRBV20-1
CASSWGQGITDTQYF TRBJ2-3 TRBV5-1
CASSDEGTPGEAFF TRBJ1-1 TRBV2
CATSDPDRRGETQYF TRBJ2-5 TRBV24-1
CASTPADRPLSNTEAFF TRBJ1-1 TRBV27
CASSSRDTTAFF TRBJ1-1 TRBV11-2
CASSLRGTSGAYEQYF TRBJ2-7 TRBV27
CASSQEPIHDEQFF TRBJ2-1 TRBV3-1
CASSPPGRQDTEAFF TRBJ1-1 TRBV18
CAISEPAIWGDTEAFF TRBJ1-1 TRBV10-3
CSATGTALIHEQYF TRBJ2-7 TRBV20-1